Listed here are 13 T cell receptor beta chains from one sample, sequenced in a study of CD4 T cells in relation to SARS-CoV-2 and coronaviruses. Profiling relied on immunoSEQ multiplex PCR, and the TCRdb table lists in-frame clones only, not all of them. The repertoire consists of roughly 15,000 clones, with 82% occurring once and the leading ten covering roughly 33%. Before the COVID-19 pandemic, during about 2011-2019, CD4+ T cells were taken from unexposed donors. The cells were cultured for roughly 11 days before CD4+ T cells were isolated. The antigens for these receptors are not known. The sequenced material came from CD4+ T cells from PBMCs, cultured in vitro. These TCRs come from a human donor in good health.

CDR3 sequence: CASSLMGDSSSPLHF. The CDR3 region has the DNA TGTGCCAGCAGCTTGATGGGGGACTCCAGTTCACCCCTCCACTTT. The gene calls are TRBV5-5 and TRBJ1-6, with a possible D match to TRBD1 (5 bases). The V and J ends lost 1 base and 9 bases respectively, with 14 bases between them. The CDR3 has 15 residues. Germline V gene lookup returns CDR1 SGHKS and CDR2 YYEKEE (reference sequence).

As DNA, the CDR3 is TGTGCCAGCTCACCAGGGAATAATGAAAAACTGTTTTTT. This codes for CASSPGNNEKLFF. This chain connects TRBV18 to TRBJ1-4; no reliable D call. The germline gives CDR1 KGHSH, CDR2 LQKENI. The V and J ends lost 2 bases and 4 bases respectively, with 5 bases between them. CDR3 size: 13 residues.

The DNA for the CDR3 is TGTGCCAGCAGCGGAACCGCGGGACAGGGCACTGAAGCTTTCTTT. It specifies CASSGTAGQGTEAFF. This rearrangement joins TRBV9 to TRBJ1-1; 9 bases map to TRBD1. This CDR3 contains 15 residues. The V and J ends lost 3 bases and 4 bases, in that order; junction bases with no gene match: 7. Germline CDR1 SGDLS, CDR2 YYNGEE.

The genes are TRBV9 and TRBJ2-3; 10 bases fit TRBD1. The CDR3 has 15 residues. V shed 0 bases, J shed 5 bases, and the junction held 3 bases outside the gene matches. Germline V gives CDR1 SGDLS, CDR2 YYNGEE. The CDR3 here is CASSVGGQGRDTQYF. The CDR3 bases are TGTGCCAGCAGCGTAGGGGGACAGGGGAGAGATACGCAGTATTTT.

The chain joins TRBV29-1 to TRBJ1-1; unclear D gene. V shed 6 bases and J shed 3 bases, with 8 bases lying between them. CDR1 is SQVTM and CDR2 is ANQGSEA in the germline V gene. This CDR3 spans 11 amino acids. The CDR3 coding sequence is TGCAGCGTCACCCGTCACACTGAAGCTTTCTTT. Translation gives CSVTRHTEAFF.

CDR3 sequence (DNA): TGTGCCAGCAGTGGGGACCTGGGCTACGAGCAGTACTTC. It yields the protein CASSGDLGYEQYF. The V and J genes are TRBV2 and TRBJ2-7, with D perhaps given as TRBD1 or TRBD2 (5 bases each). This CDR3 has 13 amino acids. Trimming took 4 bases from V and 3 from J, leaving 10 bases between them. Germline assignment: CDR1 SNHLY and CDR2 FYNNEI.

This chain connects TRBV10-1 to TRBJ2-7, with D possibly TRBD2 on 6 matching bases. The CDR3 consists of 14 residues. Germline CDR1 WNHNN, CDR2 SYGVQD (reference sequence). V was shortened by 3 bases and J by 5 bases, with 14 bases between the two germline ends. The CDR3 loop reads CASSEGGAGNEQYF. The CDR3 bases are TGCGCCAGCAGTGAAGGAGGGGCCGGTAACGAGCAGTACTTC.

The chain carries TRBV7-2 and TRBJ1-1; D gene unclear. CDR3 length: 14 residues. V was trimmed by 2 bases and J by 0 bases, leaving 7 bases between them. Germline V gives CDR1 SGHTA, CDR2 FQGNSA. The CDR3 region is CASSLTAMNTEAFF. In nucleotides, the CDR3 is TGTGCCAGCAGCTTAACAGCCATGAACACTGAAGCTTTCTTT.

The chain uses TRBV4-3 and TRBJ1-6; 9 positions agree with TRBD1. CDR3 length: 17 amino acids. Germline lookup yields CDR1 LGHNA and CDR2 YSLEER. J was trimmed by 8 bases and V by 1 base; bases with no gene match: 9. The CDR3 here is CASSQAGPGQGYSPLHF. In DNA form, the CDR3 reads TGCGCCAGCAGCCAAGCCGGCCCGGGACAGGGATATTCACCCCTCCACTTT.

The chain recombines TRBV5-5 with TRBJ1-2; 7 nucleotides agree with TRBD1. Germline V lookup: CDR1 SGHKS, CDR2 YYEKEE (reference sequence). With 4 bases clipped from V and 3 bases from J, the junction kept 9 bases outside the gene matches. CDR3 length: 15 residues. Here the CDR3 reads CASSLGQAHHYGYTF. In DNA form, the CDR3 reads TGTGCCAGCAGCCTAGGACAGGCCCATCACTATGGCTACACCTTC.

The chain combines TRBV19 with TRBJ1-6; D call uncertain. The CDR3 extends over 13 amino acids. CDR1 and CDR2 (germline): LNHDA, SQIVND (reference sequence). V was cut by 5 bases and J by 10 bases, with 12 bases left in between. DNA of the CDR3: TGTGCCAGTAGTGAAGGTTTGGGATCACCCCTCCACTTT. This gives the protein CASSEGLGSPLHF.

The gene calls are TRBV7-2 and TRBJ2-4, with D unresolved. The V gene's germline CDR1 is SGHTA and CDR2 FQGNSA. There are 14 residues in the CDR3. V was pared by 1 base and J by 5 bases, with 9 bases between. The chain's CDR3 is CASSLGGSQNIQYF. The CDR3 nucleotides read TGTGCCAGCAGCTTAGGGGGTAGTCAAAACATTCAGTACTTC.

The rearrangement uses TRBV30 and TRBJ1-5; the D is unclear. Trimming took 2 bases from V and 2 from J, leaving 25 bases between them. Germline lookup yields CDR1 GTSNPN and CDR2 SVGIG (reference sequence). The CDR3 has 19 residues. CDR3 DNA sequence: TGTGCCTGGAGTCCGCACACCCAGATATATCGGTCTGGCAATCAGCCCCAGCATTTT. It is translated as CAWSPHTQIYRSGNQPQHF.